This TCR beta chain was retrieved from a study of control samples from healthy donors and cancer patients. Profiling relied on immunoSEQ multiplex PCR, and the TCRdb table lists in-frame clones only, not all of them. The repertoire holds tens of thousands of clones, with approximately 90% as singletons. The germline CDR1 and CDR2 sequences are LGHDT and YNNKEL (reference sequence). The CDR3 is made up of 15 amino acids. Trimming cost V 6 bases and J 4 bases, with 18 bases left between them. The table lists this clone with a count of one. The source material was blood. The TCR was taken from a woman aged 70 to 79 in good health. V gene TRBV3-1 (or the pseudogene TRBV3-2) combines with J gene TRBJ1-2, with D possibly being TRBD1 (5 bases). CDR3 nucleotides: TGTGCCAGCAGTAGTAGGTCGACAGTAGGCTATGGCTACACCTTC. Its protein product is CASSSRSTVGYGYTF.